This T cell receptor beta chain appears in the sequencing data of a study of vaccination and CD4 T cells after COVID-19. Overall study: SARS-CoV-2 PCR on nasal swabs had been positive for the convalescent patients; several were mild and one was severe. Whole-study findings and limits: Convalescent patients showed a median around 90% of reactive clones that were seen only post-vaccination. Convalescent patients' vaccine-specific clones were spike mono-reactive in 304 of 307 cases.

Turning to this clonotype: Antigen specificity is unknown.

The assay that was used to sequence DNA from cultured CD4+ T cells was the Oncomine TCR Beta short-read assay. TCRdb ran MiXCR on the PCR reads and lists one entry per CDR3 protein. The data show more than 10,000 distinct CDR3 sequences, with 45% to 50% seen just once and about a fifth held by the top ten. Treatment given: approximately nine-day PBMC culture with coronavirus spike peptide pools or control peptides (ViraFEST assay). Positive PCR dates spanned March to December 2020, predating US Alpha, Beta and Delta variants. The sequenced sample was CD4+ T cells from blood, cultured in vitro. This clonotype originated in a human donor who had recovered from COVID-19.

The CDR3 region has the DNA TGCAGTGCTAGAGACCCTCAAAACTATGGCTACACCTTC. This codes for CSARDPQNYGYTF. This sequence joins TRBV20-1 and TRBJ1-2, with no clear D. Germline-derived CDR1 and CDR2 are DFQATT and SNEGSKA (reference sequence). The V end was cut by 0 bases, the J end by 2 bases, with 7 bases between. The CDR3 is 13 residues long.